This T cell receptor (beta chain) is from a study of blood T cell repertoires in COVID-19. The overall study: Samples of COVID-19 (acute and convalescent) were obtained from the United States, Italy and Spain. In each case, the material was cDNA or gDNA derived from T cells, B-cell-depleted T cells, or PBMCs.

Seattle cases were enrolled at active infection and followed longitudinally. Generated by immunoSEQ multiplex PCR, the TCRdb table keeps only in-frame clones and is missing some. The sample contains 70,000 or so clones, approximately 73% of which appear only once. Trimming left V 4 bases short and J 4 bases short, with 15 bases between. This CDR3 is 15 amino acids long. Germline CDR1 reads KGHDR; CDR2 reads SFDVKD. The source of this sequence is a man aged 55 to 69 with COVID-19, enrolled during active disease. V is TRBV24-1 and J is TRBJ2-5, with D perhaps matching TRBD1 (6 bases). The specimen sequenced was peripheral blood. The CDR3 loop is CATSDPGQEGETQYF. The CDR3 DNA reads as TGTGCCACCAGTGACCCGGGACAAGAGGGAGAGACCCAGTACTTC.